This TCR beta chain was obtained from a study of blood T cell repertoires in COVID-19. Study-wide context: PBMCs, B-cell-depleted T cells, or T cells were the source of the cDNA or gDNA that made up the material.

This clone appeared a single time. Per the original methods: For nucleated cells, counts were estimated from reference gene primer amplification. Clones were sequenced by immunoSEQ multiplex PCR, and TCRdb holds only the in-frame ones, with some missing. Clonal size and the V and J genes are those of that table, whereas D and trimming came from the DNA. This table holds more than 200,000 clones, 86% found once. The V end lost 3 bases, the J end lost 7 bases, and 15 bases lay between the germline ends. CDR1 is LGHDT, CDR2 YNNKEL, per germline (reference sequence). The CDR3 extends over 14 amino acids. The specimen was peripheral blood. This receptor was taken from a young man with active or convalescent COVID-19. This chain connects TRBV3-1 (or the pseudogene TRBV3-2) to TRBJ1-1, with D unresolved. The CDR3 here is CASSQRAAKSEAFF. In nucleotides, the CDR3 is TGTGCCAGCAGCCAGAGGGCCGCGAAGAGTGAAGCTTTCTTT.